This record looks at one T cell receptor beta chain sequence and its context. As yet, its antigen is unknown. The entry originates in a study of Ad26.COV2.S vaccination and SARS-CoV-2 variants. Sequencing was performed with immunoSEQ multiplex PCR; in TCRdb, only in-frame clones are kept and a portion is missing. Of about 350,000 clones in the sample, 92% were seen once. Overall study findings and caveats: Substantial breadth was reported for post-vaccination spike-specific CD8+ and CD4+ T cells. Vaccine recipients posted higher spike-specific TCR breadth than their placebo counterparts.

Germline trimming cut 4 bases from V and 0 bases from J; bases unmatched to any gene: 6. CDR3 length: 16 amino acids. The germline gives CDR1 MNHNY, CDR2 SVGAGI (reference sequence). The TCR sequence derives from a human donor who had recovered from COVID-19. The chain recombines TRBV6-6 with TRBJ1-3, with 7 bases matching TRBD1. The sample was peripheral blood, taken after recovery from COVID-19. The CDR3 region is CASSSLRGTSGNTIYF. The DNA of the CDR3 is TGTGCCAGCAGTTCCCTCAGGGGGACCTCTGGAAACACCATATATTTT.